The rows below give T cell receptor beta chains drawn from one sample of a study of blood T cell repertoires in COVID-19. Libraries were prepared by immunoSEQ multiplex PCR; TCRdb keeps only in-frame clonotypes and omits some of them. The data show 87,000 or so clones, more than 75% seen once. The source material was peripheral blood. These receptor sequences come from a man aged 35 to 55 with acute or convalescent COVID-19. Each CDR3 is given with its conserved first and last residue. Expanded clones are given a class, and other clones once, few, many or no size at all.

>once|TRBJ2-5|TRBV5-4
CASSQSGKGGTQYF
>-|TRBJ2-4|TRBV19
CASSTIGTGNWAKNIQYF
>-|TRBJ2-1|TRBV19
CASSWGGHNEQFF
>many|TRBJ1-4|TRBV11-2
CASSPQGFGEKLFF
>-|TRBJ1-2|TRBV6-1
CASSEIDYGYTF
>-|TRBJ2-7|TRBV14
CASSSLDRFGEQYF
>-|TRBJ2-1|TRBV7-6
CASSKRTGEHEQFF
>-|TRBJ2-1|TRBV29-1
CSVEVLRGAGGEQFF
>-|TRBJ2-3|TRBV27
CASTSRLATDTQYF
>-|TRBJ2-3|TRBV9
CASSVGGGQGADTQYF
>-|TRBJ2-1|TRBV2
CASSVRTGADHSYNEQFF
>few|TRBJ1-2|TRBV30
CAWSTRGQGFYGYTF
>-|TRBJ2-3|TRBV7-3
CASSPQEADTDTQYF
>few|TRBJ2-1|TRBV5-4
CASSSTRTPHNEQFF
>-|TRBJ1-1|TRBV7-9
CASSNRHTEAFF
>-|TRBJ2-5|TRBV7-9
CASSLGGQALLNTQYF
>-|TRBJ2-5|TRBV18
CASSPPDRRETQYF
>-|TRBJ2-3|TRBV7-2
CASSPDSAGVGTQYF
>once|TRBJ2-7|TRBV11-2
CASSLDRDHEQYF
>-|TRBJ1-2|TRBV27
CASSFSGDSYGYTF
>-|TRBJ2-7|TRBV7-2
CASSLTSYEQYF
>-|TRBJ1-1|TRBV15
CATSRPLSGWVTEAFF
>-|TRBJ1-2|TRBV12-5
CASGLEGGYGYTF
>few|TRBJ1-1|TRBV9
CASSLGRGEAFF
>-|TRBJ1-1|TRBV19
CASSTWEAGSDEAFF
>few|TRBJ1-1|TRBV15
CATSRDYSEAFF
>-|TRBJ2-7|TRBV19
CASSIGQGAYEQYF
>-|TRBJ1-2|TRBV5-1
CASSIANPYGYTF
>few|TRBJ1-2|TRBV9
CASSVDGAARSGYTF
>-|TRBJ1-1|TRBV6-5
CASREGGTEAFF
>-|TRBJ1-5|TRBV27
CASSLSRAGGNNQPQHF
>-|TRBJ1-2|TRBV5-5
CASSLGSLNYGYTF
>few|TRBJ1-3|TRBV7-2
CASSPDRVSGNTIYF
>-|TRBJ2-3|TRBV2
CASTLPGLAGVDTQYF
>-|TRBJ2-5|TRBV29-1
CSVVEGGETQYF
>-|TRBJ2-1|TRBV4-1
CASSQDGGMGSYNEQFF
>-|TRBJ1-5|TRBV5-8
CASSPRDWGNQPQHF
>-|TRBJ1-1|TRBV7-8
CASGSQGPIAEAFF
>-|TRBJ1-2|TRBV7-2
CASSPEGPTIHSGYTF
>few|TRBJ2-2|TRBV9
CASSPVPRAGELFF
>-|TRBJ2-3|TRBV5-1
CASSLVLAQTDTQYF
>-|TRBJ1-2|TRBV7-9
CASSLEGTRYGYTF
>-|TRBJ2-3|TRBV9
CASSSREGSSTDTQYF